This T cell receptor (beta chain) is drawn from a study of shared clonotypes between healthy human individuals. Study overall: Three plates each covered CD4 naive and memory; CD8 naive two, CD8 memory one.

CDR3 length: 13 amino acids. The germline gives CDR1 SQVTM, CDR2 ANQGSEA. Terminally differentiated effector memory CD45RA+ cells were excluded from the naive CD8 cells, which were CD45RO-negative and positively selected for CCR7. Donors were healthy HIV-negative adults without recent acute infections or vaccinations. Some clones are missing from TCRdb's copy, which holds only in-frame ones; the method was immunoSEQ multiplex PCR. The repertoire holds about 2.1 million clones, with approximately 94% as singletons. Study-wide results and caveats: Rarefaction gave evidence that sorted-subset sequencing remained incomplete despite large depth.

This clone was observed a single time. Its antigen is not known. The source is a man aged 18 to 29 in good health. Some clones in this sample may be carry-over from other donors' samples. Sequenced input: naive CD8+ T cells from PBMCs. This rearrangement joins TRBV29-1 to TRBJ2-5, with 9 nucleotides matching TRBD1. The end of the DNA fits TRBJ2-7 better, so the J call may be wrong. CDR3 residues: CSVAGTGRYEQYF. The CDR3 DNA sequence: TGCAGCGTTGCAGGGACAGGGAGGTACGAGCAGTACTTC.